The 5 T cell receptor beta chains below come from one sample, sequenced in a study of cytomegalovirus exposure and HLA in healthy donors. Measured with immunoSEQ multiplex PCR; TCRdb has only the in-frame clones, and not every one. In the table there are around 150,000 clones, around nine tenths of which are singletons. The sample consisted of PBMCs. These receptors were collected from a man younger than 35 in good health and CMV-seronegative.

The J gene is TRBJ2-7, the V gene TRBV7-2; TRBD2 might be the D (6 bases). Germline V gives CDR1 SGHTA, CDR2 FQGNSA. The CDR3 runs 15 residues. Trimming pared 5 bases from V and 3 bases from J, leaving 17 bases between. The CDR3 is CASSPRWEEGYEQYF. In nucleotides, the CDR3 is TGTGCCAGCAGCCCACGGTGGGAGGAAGGCTACGAGCAGTACTTC.

The rearrangement links TRBV7-9 to TRBJ2-5; D gene ambiguous. The V end was cut by 3 bases, the J end by 2 bases, with 10 bases between. CDR3 length equals 14 residues. CDR1 is SEHNR and CDR2 is FQNEAQ in the germline V gene (reference sequence). CDR3 in DNA: TGTGCCAGCAGCTTTAGCCAGATACAAGAGACCCAGTACTTC. This translates into CASSFSQIQETQYF.

The chain joins TRBV7-2 to TRBJ2-7; tentative D call: TRBD1 (5 bases). The V end was cut by 1 base, the J end by 4 bases, with 11 bases between. The V gene's germline CDR1 is SGHTA and CDR2 FQGNSA. The CDR3 spans 14 residues. In nucleotides, the CDR3 is TGTGCCAGCAGCTTAGTACAGGAGACTTACGAGCAGTACTTC. Residues: CASSLVQETYEQYF.

This chain uses TRBV4-3 with TRBJ2-7; no reliable D call. The CDR3 extends over 15 amino acids. Germline V lookup: CDR1 LGHNA, CDR2 YSLEER. V was trimmed by 1 base and J by 7 bases, leaving 17 bases between them. The CDR3 coding sequence is TGCGCCAGCAGCCAAGCCCTCTCCCCTTCTCGGGAGCAGTACTTC. Residues: CASSQALSPSREQYF.

The gene calls are TRBV2 and TRBJ1-1, with D maybe TRBD1 (5 bases). V was pared by 5 bases and J by 3 bases, with 10 bases between. CDR1 and CDR2 (germline): SNHLY, FYNNEI. CDR3 size: 13 residues. CDR3 in DNA: TGTGCCAGCAGTTGGGGCAGATACACTGAAGCTTTCTTT. Translation gives CASSWGRYTEAFF.